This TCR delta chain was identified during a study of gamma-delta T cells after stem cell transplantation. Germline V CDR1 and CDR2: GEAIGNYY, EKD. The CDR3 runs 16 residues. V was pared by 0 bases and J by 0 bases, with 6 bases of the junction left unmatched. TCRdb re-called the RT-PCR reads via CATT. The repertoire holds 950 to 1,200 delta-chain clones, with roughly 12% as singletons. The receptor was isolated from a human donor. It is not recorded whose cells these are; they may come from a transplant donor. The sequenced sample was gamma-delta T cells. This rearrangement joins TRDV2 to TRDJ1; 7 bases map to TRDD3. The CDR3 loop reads CACDTVGESDTDKLIF. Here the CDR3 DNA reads TGTGCCTGTGACACCGTGGGGGAGTCGGACACCGATAAACTCATCTTT.